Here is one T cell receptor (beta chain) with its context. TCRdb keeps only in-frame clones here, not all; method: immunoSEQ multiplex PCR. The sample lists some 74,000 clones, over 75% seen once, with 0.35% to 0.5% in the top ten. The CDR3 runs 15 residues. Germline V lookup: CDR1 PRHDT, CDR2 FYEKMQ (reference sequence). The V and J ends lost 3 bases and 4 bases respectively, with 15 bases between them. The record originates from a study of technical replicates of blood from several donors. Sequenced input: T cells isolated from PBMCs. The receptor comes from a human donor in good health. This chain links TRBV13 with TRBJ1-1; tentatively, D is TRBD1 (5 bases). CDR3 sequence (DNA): TGTGCCAGCAGCTTCTCAACAGGTGCGAGCACTGAAGCTTTCTTT. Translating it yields CASSFSTGASTEAFF.